This is a list of T cell receptor beta chains from one sample in a study of CD8 T cells in ankylosing spondylitis. TCRdb re-analysed the 5' RACE reads in MiXCR, keeping a single row per CDR3 protein. The table includes 250,000 or so distinct CDR3 sequences, more than 20% detected once. Sequencing was carried out using blood, either unsorted or a sorted T cell fraction (not recorded which). The origin of the receptors is a male donor with ankylosing spondylitis or in good health (not recorded which). Both conserved end residues are part of each CDR3. D genes are given only for firm matches. Expanded clones are given a class, and other clones once, few, many or no size at all.

cdr3_length: 14; j_call: TRBJ2-1; v_call: TRBV20-1; clone_size: many; d_call: TRBD2; cdr3_nt: TGCAGTGCTACCCTAGCGGGGGGCCACAATGAGCAGTTCTTC; cdr3_aa: CSATLAGGHNEQFF
cdr3_length: 15; j_call: TRBJ1-5; v_call: TRBV6-1; clone_size: few; d_call: NA; cdr3_nt: TGTGCCAGCTCGGACGGCCCCAATAGCAATCAGCCCCAGCATTTT; cdr3_aa: CASSDGPNSNQPQHF
cdr3_length: 12; j_call: TRBJ2-7; v_call: TRBV6-5; clone_size: many; d_call: TRBD1; cdr3_nt: TGTGCCAGTGGGACAGGGGTTGGCGAGCAGTACTTC; cdr3_aa: CASGTGVGEQYF
cdr3_length: 12; j_call: TRBJ2-7; v_call: TRBV20-1; clone_size: few; d_call: NA; cdr3_nt: TGCAGTGCTAGTAGTCGATTGAGGGAGCAGTACTTC; cdr3_aa: CSASSRLREQYF
cdr3_length: 15; j_call: TRBJ2-2; v_call: TRBV5-1; clone_size: many; d_call: NA; cdr3_nt: TGCGCCAGCAGGGTCCCGGGGACGAACACCGGGGAGCTGTTTTTT; cdr3_aa: CASRVPGTNTGELFF
cdr3_length: 15; j_call: TRBJ2-3; v_call: TRBV20-1; clone_size: few; d_call: NA; cdr3_nt: TGCAGTGCTAGTGACCTGGGAATCCTCACAGATACGCAGTATTTT; cdr3_aa: CSASDLGILTDTQYF
cdr3_length: 14; j_call: TRBJ2-7; v_call: TRBV10-3; clone_size: NA; d_call: NA; cdr3_nt: TGTGCCATCAGTGGGAGAGACGACTCCTACGAGCAGTACTTC; cdr3_aa: CAISGRDDSYEQYF
cdr3_length: 13; j_call: TRBJ2-5; v_call: TRBV7-7; clone_size: many; d_call: TRBD1; cdr3_nt: TGTGCTAGCAGCTTAGGACAGGGGAAGACCCAGTACTTC; cdr3_aa: CASSLGQGKTQYF
cdr3_length: 18; j_call: TRBJ2-3; v_call: TRBV5-1; clone_size: NA; d_call: TRBD2; cdr3_nt: TGCGCCAGCAGACCGGGACTAGCGGGGGGGCCCCGCACAGATACGCAGTATTTT; cdr3_aa: CASRPGLAGGPRTDTQYF
cdr3_length: 14; j_call: TRBJ2-1; v_call: TRBV7-7; clone_size: NA; d_call: NA; cdr3_nt: TGTGCCAGCAGCCCTGGCGGATCTTACTTTGGGCAGTTCTTC; cdr3_aa: CASSPGGSYFGQFF
cdr3_length: 15; j_call: TRBJ2-3; v_call: TRBV3-1; clone_size: many; d_call: TRBD1; cdr3_nt: TGTGCCAGCAGCTACCGGGACAGGGAAACAGATACGCAGTATTTT; cdr3_aa: CASSYRDRETDTQYF
cdr3_length: 12; j_call: TRBJ2-1; v_call: TRBV20-1; clone_size: many; d_call: NA; cdr3_nt: TGCAGTGCGGCCCGTGGCAGGAGTGAGCAGTTCTTC; cdr3_aa: CSAARGRSEQFF
cdr3_length: 14; j_call: TRBJ2-7; v_call: TRBV12-3/TRBV12-4; clone_size: few; d_call: TRBD2; cdr3_nt: TGTGCCAGCAGTTTCATGGCGGGGGCCTACGAGCAGTACTTC; cdr3_aa: CASSFMAGAYEQYF
cdr3_length: 14; j_call: TRBJ1-4; v_call: TRBV20-1; clone_size: many; d_call: NA; cdr3_nt: TGCAGTGCTCAAAAAGACCAGGACGACGAAAAACTGTTTTTT; cdr3_aa: CSAQKDQDDEKLFF
cdr3_length: 13; j_call: TRBJ2-3; v_call: TRBV7-2; clone_size: NA; d_call: NA; cdr3_nt: TGTGCCAGCAGCCCCGGGCGGGGAGATACGCAGTATTTT; cdr3_aa: CASSPGRGDTQYF
cdr3_length: 12; j_call: TRBJ1-5; v_call: TRBV20-1; clone_size: many; d_call: NA; cdr3_nt: TGCAGTGCTAGAGATGACTATCAGCCCCAGCATTTT; cdr3_aa: CSARDDYQPQHF
cdr3_length: 18; j_call: TRBJ2-3; v_call: TRBV15; clone_size: many; d_call: TRBD2; cdr3_nt: TGTGCCACCAGCAGAGAGGTTCATAGCGGGGGGGCCAAAGATACGCAGTATTTT; cdr3_aa: CATSREVHSGGAKDTQYF
cdr3_length: 14; j_call: TRBJ2-7; v_call: TRBV7-2; clone_size: many; d_call: TRBD2; cdr3_nt: TGTGCCAGCAGCTTACTAGCGGGGGGGACCGAGCAGTACTTC; cdr3_aa: CASSLLAGGTEQYF
cdr3_length: 15; j_call: TRBJ2-1; v_call: TRBV10-1; clone_size: few; d_call: TRBD1; cdr3_nt: TGCGCCAGCAGTGAGTTGGGACAGGGTGCCAATGAGCAGTTCTTC; cdr3_aa: CASSELGQGANEQFF
cdr3_length: 13; j_call: TRBJ2-1; v_call: TRBV5-6; clone_size: NA; d_call: NA; cdr3_nt: TGTGCCAGCAGCTTCAACAGGGAGGATGAGCAGTTCTTC; cdr3_aa: CASSFNREDEQFF
cdr3_length: 12; j_call: TRBJ1-1; v_call: TRBV6-6; clone_size: many; d_call: NA; cdr3_nt: TGTGCCAGCAGACTAACAGACACTGAAGCTTTCTTT; cdr3_aa: CASRLTDTEAFF
cdr3_length: 15; j_call: TRBJ1-2; v_call: TRBV20-1; clone_size: NA; d_call: NA; cdr3_nt: TGCAGTGCTAGAGTTCCTTTAACAGGGCCCTATGGCTACACCTTC; cdr3_aa: CSARVPLTGPYGYTF
cdr3_length: 17; j_call: TRBJ2-2; v_call: TRBV29-1; clone_size: NA; d_call: TRBD2; cdr3_nt: TGCAGCGTTGAAGAACGCGTCGGGGGGTTAAGCACCGGGGAGCTGTTTTTT; cdr3_aa: CSVEERVGGLSTGELFF
cdr3_length: 15; j_call: TRBJ2-7; v_call: TRBV20-1; clone_size: many; d_call: NA; cdr3_nt: TGCAGTGCTAGAGATCCGGGTCGATTATCCTACGAGCAGTACTTC; cdr3_aa: CSARDPGRLSYEQYF
cdr3_length: 15; j_call: TRBJ1-1; v_call: TRBV20-1; clone_size: NA; d_call: NA; cdr3_nt: TGCAGTGCTAGAGAAGGGGCCAGCTTGAACACTGAAGCTTTCTTT; cdr3_aa: CSAREGASLNTEAFF
cdr3_length: 13; j_call: TRBJ1-2; v_call: TRBV29-1; clone_size: many; d_call: NA; cdr3_nt: TGCAGCGTTGAAGATCCGGGAATGTTAGGCTACACCTTC; cdr3_aa: CSVEDPGMLGYTF
cdr3_length: 15; j_call: TRBJ1-2; v_call: TRBV20-1; clone_size: few; d_call: NA; cdr3_nt: TGCAGTGCTAGAGATCCCACATCCCTTAACTATGGCTACACCTTC; cdr3_aa: CSARDPTSLNYGYTF
cdr3_length: 13; j_call: TRBJ1-4; v_call: TRBV4-2; clone_size: few; d_call: NA; cdr3_nt: TGTGCCAGCAGCTTAGCCGGGACATCAGAGCCGTTTTTT; cdr3_aa: CASSLAGTSEPFF
cdr3_length: 15; j_call: TRBJ1-6; v_call: TRBV4-2; clone_size: NA; d_call: NA; cdr3_nt: TGTGCCAGCAGCCAAGATTGGGCAGGACAATCACCCCTCCACTTT; cdr3_aa: CASSQDWAGQSPLHF
cdr3_length: 13; j_call: TRBJ2-5; v_call: TRBV20-1; clone_size: many; d_call: NA; cdr3_nt: TGCAGTGCCTCCACTGGGCGGCAAGAGACCCAGTACTTC; cdr3_aa: CSASTGRQETQYF
cdr3_length: 15; j_call: TRBJ2-4; v_call: TRBV29-1; clone_size: many; d_call: NA; cdr3_nt: TGCAGCGTTGCACCGACTACCATCCAGGGAAACATTCAGTACTTC; cdr3_aa: CSVAPTTIQGNIQYF
cdr3_length: 16; j_call: TRBJ1-5; v_call: TRBV12-3/TRBV12-4; clone_size: many; d_call: NA; cdr3_nt: TGTGCCAGCAGTTCGGAAGGGGCGCATAGCAATCAGCCCCAGCATTTT; cdr3_aa: CASSSEGAHSNQPQHF
cdr3_length: 15; j_call: TRBJ1-2; v_call: TRBV6-1; clone_size: few; d_call: NA; cdr3_nt: TGTGCCAGCAGTCGGGGAACGGACGGAGTCTATGGCTACACCTTC; cdr3_aa: CASSRGTDGVYGYTF
cdr3_length: 14; j_call: TRBJ1-1; v_call: TRBV5-1; clone_size: many; d_call: NA; cdr3_nt: TGCGCCAGCAGCAATACAGGCATGAACACTGAAGCTTTCTTT; cdr3_aa: CASSNTGMNTEAFF
cdr3_length: 12; j_call: TRBJ2-5; v_call: TRBV20-1; clone_size: NA; d_call: NA; cdr3_nt: TGCAGTGCCAGATGGCGGGGAGAGACCCAGTACTTC; cdr3_aa: CSARWRGETQYF
cdr3_length: 15; j_call: TRBJ2-2; v_call: TRBV5-5; clone_size: NA; d_call: NA; cdr3_nt: TGTGCCAGCAGCTCACCGATCAGGGGCGGGGGGGAGCTGTTTTTT; cdr3_aa: CASSSPIRGGGELFF
cdr3_length: 12; j_call: TRBJ2-7; v_call: TRBV5-6; clone_size: NA; d_call: NA; cdr3_nt: TGTGCCAGCAGCTCGGTGGCCTACGAGCAGTACTTC; cdr3_aa: CASSSVAYEQYF
cdr3_length: 15; j_call: TRBJ2-5; v_call: TRBV5-1; clone_size: NA; d_call: NA; cdr3_nt: TGCGCCAGCAGCACTGTAGGGGGGGCGCGAGAGACCCAGTACTTC; cdr3_aa: CASSTVGGARETQYF
cdr3_length: 14; j_call: TRBJ2-1; v_call: TRBV20-1; clone_size: few; d_call: TRBD1; cdr3_nt: TGCAGTGCAACCGGACAGGCTGGGTACAATGAGCAGTTCTTC; cdr3_aa: CSATGQAGYNEQFF
cdr3_length: 14; j_call: TRBJ1-2; v_call: TRBV20-1; clone_size: few; d_call: NA; cdr3_nt: TGCAGTGCTAGAGATTTCAGGGGAGGCTATGGCTACACCTTC; cdr3_aa: CSARDFRGGYGYTF
cdr3_length: 15; j_call: TRBJ2-1; v_call: TRBV6-4; clone_size: many; d_call: TRBD1; cdr3_nt: TGTGCCAGCAGTAGACAGGGGACTGAATACAATGAGCAGTTCTTC; cdr3_aa: CASSRQGTEYNEQFF
cdr3_length: 13; j_call: TRBJ2-7; v_call: TRBV7-2; clone_size: NA; d_call: NA; cdr3_nt: TGTGCCAGCAGCACAGGGATCAGATACGAGCAGTACTTC; cdr3_aa: CASSTGIRYEQYF
cdr3_length: 12; j_call: TRBJ2-7; v_call: TRBV20-1; clone_size: NA; d_call: NA; cdr3_nt: TGCAGTGCTAGCCCCAGCTCCTACGAGCAGTACTTC; cdr3_aa: CSASPSSYEQYF
cdr3_length: 14; j_call: TRBJ1-1; v_call: TRBV12-3/TRBV12-4; clone_size: many; d_call: TRBD1; cdr3_nt: TGTGCCAGCAGAAGGGACAGGCTCCAAGCCAGAGCTTTCTTT; cdr3_aa: CASRRDRLQARAFF
cdr3_length: 14; j_call: TRBJ2-5; v_call: TRBV12-3/TRBV12-4; clone_size: NA; d_call: NA; cdr3_nt: TGTGCCAGCAGTTTGGGGCCTAGCGAAGAGACCCAGTACTTC; cdr3_aa: CASSLGPSEETQYF
cdr3_length: 15; j_call: TRBJ2-1; v_call: TRBV3-1; clone_size: NA; d_call: NA; cdr3_nt: TGTGCCAGCAGCCGTGCCGGGAGCTCCTACAATGAGCAGTTCTTC; cdr3_aa: CASSRAGSSYNEQFF
cdr3_length: 14; j_call: TRBJ2-7; v_call: TRBV10-1; clone_size: few; d_call: TRBD2; cdr3_nt: TGCGCCAGCAGTGAGGCTAGCGGGGCCTACGAGCAGTACTTC; cdr3_aa: CASSEASGAYEQYF
cdr3_length: 15; j_call: TRBJ2-3; v_call: TRBV20-1; clone_size: many; d_call: NA; cdr3_nt: TGCAGTGCCAGTATCAGGAGGATGGCGGAGGATACGCAGTATTTT; cdr3_aa: CSASIRRMAEDTQYF
cdr3_length: 14; j_call: TRBJ2-5; v_call: TRBV12-3/TRBV12-4; clone_size: many; d_call: NA; cdr3_nt: TGTGCCAGCAGTTCGCACCTAGCTTCGGAGACCCAGTACTTC; cdr3_aa: CASSSHLASETQYF
cdr3_length: 17; j_call: TRBJ2-7; v_call: TRBV7-2; clone_size: NA; d_call: TRBD1; cdr3_nt: TGTGCCAGCAGCTTTGCGTCCTCGGGACAGGGCCCCTACGAGCAGTACTTC; cdr3_aa: CASSFASSGQGPYEQYF
cdr3_length: 15; j_call: TRBJ1-5; v_call: TRBV29-1; clone_size: few; d_call: NA; cdr3_nt: TGCAGCGTTGAAGATCCATCGCAAACTCCTATGCCCCAGCATTTT; cdr3_aa: CSVEDPSQTPMPQHF
cdr3_length: 15; j_call: TRBJ2-5; v_call: TRBV10-3; clone_size: NA; d_call: NA; cdr3_nt: TGTGCCATCAGTGAGGATATGCAGATGGAAGAGACCCAGTACTTC; cdr3_aa: CAISEDMQMEETQYF
cdr3_length: 14; j_call: TRBJ2-7; v_call: TRBV20-1; clone_size: many; d_call: TRBD2; cdr3_nt: TGCAGTGCTAGGCCCGGACTAGCGGGCCACGAGCAGTACTTC; cdr3_aa: CSARPGLAGHEQYF
cdr3_length: 13; j_call: TRBJ2-1; v_call: TRBV9; clone_size: NA; d_call: NA; cdr3_nt: TGTGCCAGCAGCGCCTCAGACCCTTCTCAGCAGTTCTTC; cdr3_aa: CASSASDPSQQFF
cdr3_length: 13; j_call: TRBJ2-7; v_call: TRBV15; clone_size: NA; d_call: NA; cdr3_nt: TGTGCCACCAGCAGAGATCGGGACTACGAGCAGTACTTC; cdr3_aa: CATSRDRDYEQYF
cdr3_length: 15; j_call: TRBJ2-1; v_call: TRBV28; clone_size: few; d_call: TRBD2; cdr3_nt: TGTGCCAGCAGTTTAGGCGGCGGGGGGGTTTATGAGCAGTTCTTC; cdr3_aa: CASSLGGGGVYEQFF
cdr3_length: 12; j_call: TRBJ2-5; v_call: TRBV20-1; clone_size: few; d_call: NA; cdr3_nt: TGCAGTGGGGGCAGGGTTAAAGATACCCAGTACTTC; cdr3_aa: CSGGRVKDTQYF
cdr3_length: 14; j_call: TRBJ2-5; v_call: TRBV10-3; clone_size: NA; d_call: NA; cdr3_nt: TGTGCCATCAGTGAGTCGCGGGCAGAAGAGACCCAGTACTTC; cdr3_aa: CAISESRAEETQYF
cdr3_length: 12; j_call: TRBJ2-4; v_call: TRBV29-1; clone_size: NA; d_call: NA; cdr3_nt: TGCAGCGCTCGACACGGAGAAAACATTCAGTACTTC; cdr3_aa: CSARHGENIQYF